The following is a T cell receptor (beta chain) sequence with its context. Its antigen is still unknown. The PCR contained 60 Vbeta and 13 Jbeta primers. Study processing details: Later reanalysis found tens of millions of unique TCR beta chains, some 10 million of them shared. Clones were sequenced by immunoSEQ multiplex PCR, and TCRdb holds only the in-frame ones, with some missing. The V and J calls and clone size were taken over from that table, and D and trimming were inferred from the DNA. The table has about 160,000 clones, around four fifths seen once. Donors had nominal health at sampling but likely had unrecorded immune exposures. The germline V and J ends were trimmed by 1 base and 4 bases, with 16 bases remaining between them. This CDR3 has 16 amino acids. From germline, CDR1 is LGHNA and CDR2 YSLEER. This sample was taken from a study of cytomegalovirus exposure and HLA in healthy donors. Study-level findings and limits: HLA alleles showed associations with 16,951 TCR beta sequences in a later analysis, at a 0.05 false discovery rate.

The chain uses TRBV4-3 and TRBJ1-2; D call uncertain. The sequenced sample consisted of PBMCs. The TCR comes from a man between 18 and 29 years old in good health and CMV-seropositive. CDR3 DNA sequence: TGCGCCAGCAGCCAAGGGGCGGGCCCGGTGGGCTATGGCTACACCTTC. The encoded protein is CASSQGAGPVGYGYTF.